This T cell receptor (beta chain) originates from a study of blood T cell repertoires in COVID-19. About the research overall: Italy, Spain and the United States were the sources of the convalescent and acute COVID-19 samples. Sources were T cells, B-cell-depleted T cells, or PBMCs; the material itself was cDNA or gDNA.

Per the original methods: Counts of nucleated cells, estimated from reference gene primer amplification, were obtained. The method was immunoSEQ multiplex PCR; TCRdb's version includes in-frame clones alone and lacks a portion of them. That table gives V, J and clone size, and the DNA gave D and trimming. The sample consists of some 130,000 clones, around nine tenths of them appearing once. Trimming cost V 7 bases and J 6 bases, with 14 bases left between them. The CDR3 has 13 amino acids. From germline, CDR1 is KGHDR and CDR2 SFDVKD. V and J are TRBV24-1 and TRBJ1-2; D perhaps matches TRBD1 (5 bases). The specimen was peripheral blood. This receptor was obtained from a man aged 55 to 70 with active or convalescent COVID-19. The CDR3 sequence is CATSLTGTHGYTF. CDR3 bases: TGTGCCACCAGCCTAACAGGAACCCATGGCTACACCTTC.